The text below deals with one TCR beta chain. 13 Jbeta primers and 60 Vbeta primers were used for the PCR. The data were produced by immunoSEQ multiplex PCR, yet TCRdb's version contains in-frame clones alone and is incomplete. The sample lists around 100,000 clones, about 60% occurring once. This entry is derived from a study of cytomegalovirus exposure and HLA in healthy donors. This CDR3 is 16 amino acids long. Trimming left V 2 bases short and J 3 bases short, with 17 bases between. Germline CDR1 SGHKS, CDR2 YYEKEE (reference sequence). The gene calls are TRBV5-5 and TRBJ1-1, with TRBD1 as a possible D gene (5 bases). Sequenced material: PBMCs. This receptor was identified in a human donor in good health. CDR3: CASSFFAVPGDTEAFF. In nucleotides, the CDR3 is TGTGCCAGCAGCTTCTTTGCGGTCCCGGGGGACACTGAAGCTTTCTTT.